These 15 T cell receptor beta chains came from one sample sequenced in a study of cytomegalovirus exposure and HLA in healthy donors. Amplification used 60 Vbeta primers and 13 Jbeta primers. Assay: immunoSEQ multiplex PCR; the TCRdb copy retains only in-frame clones and omits some. This table has about 130,000 clones, 80% appearing once. Sequencing used PBMCs. The source of these receptors is a young man in good health and CMV-seronegative.

The chain recombines TRBV6-5 with TRBJ2-5; TRBD1 aligns across 8 bases. The end of the DNA fits TRBJ2-7 better, so the J call may be wrong. CDR3 length equals 13 residues. Germline V gene data show CDR1 as MNHEY and CDR2 as SVGAGI. CDR3 residues: CASSRTGWVEQYF. The CDR3 bases are TGTGCCAGCAGTCGGACAGGGTGGGTCGAGCAGTACTTC.

V is TRBV11-3 and J is TRBJ2-1; 9 bases align to TRBD2. CDR3 length: 14 residues. Trimming took 7 bases from V and 8 from J; bases not matched to a gene: 9. Per the germline V gene, CDR1 is SGHNT and CDR2 is YENEEA. The CDR3 protein is CASTGGIAGDEQFF. DNA for the CDR3: TGTGCCAGCACAGGCGGGATAGCGGGAGATGAGCAGTTCTTC.

Only a few counts were recorded for this clone. The chain employs TRBV7-9 and TRBJ1-1, with D possibly TRBD1 on 6 matching bases. The germline V and J ends were trimmed by 8 bases and 7 bases, with 14 bases remaining between them. Looked up from germline, CDR1 is SEHNR and CDR2 is FQNEAQ (reference sequence). CDR3 length: 12 residues. CDR3 region: CASRKTGNEAFF. The CDR3 DNA reads as TGTGCCAGCCGGAAAACAGGGAATGAAGCTTTCTTT.

This clone is a singleton in its sample. The chain couples TRBV7-3 to TRBJ2-7; TRBD1 is a possible D gene (5 bases). The germline CDR1 and CDR2 sequences are SGHTA and FQGTGA. CDR3 length: 13 amino acids. With 2 bases removed from V and 7 bases from J, the gap between germline ends came to 12 bases. The CDR3, as DNA: TGTGCCAGCAGCTTAGCAGGGTCAGGGGAGCAGTACTTC. This encodes CASSLAGSGEQYF.

The V gene is TRBV14, the J gene TRBJ2-4; no firm D call. From germline, CDR1 is SGHDN and CDR2 FVKESK. V dropped 4 bases and J dropped 4 bases, with 20 bases sitting between them. The length of the CDR3 is 17 residues. The CDR3 is CASSLLNPGFPKNIQYF. The CDR3 bases are TGTGCCAGCAGCCTTCTTAATCCGGGTTTCCCGAAAAACATTCAGTACTTC.

This clone has just one count. The chain links TRBV4-1 to TRBJ2-1, with D hard to call. Trimming cost V 0 bases and J 3 bases, with 9 bases left between them. The germline gives CDR1 MGHRA, CDR2 YSYEKL. The CDR3 has 15 residues. The CDR3 is CASSQELQHYNEQFF. Written as DNA, the CDR3 is TGCGCCAGCAGCCAAGAATTACAACACTACAATGAGCAGTTCTTC.

The chain couples TRBV28 to TRBJ1-1; a possible D gene is TRBD1 (6 bases). The CDR3 has 13 residues. Germline V gives CDR1 MDHEN, CDR2 SYDVKM. V was clipped by 6 bases and J by 3 bases, with 11 bases between them. This CDR3 reads CASRREGDTEAFF. The CDR3 DNA reads as TGTGCCAGCAGGCGGGAGGGGGACACTGAAGCTTTCTTT. Full variable domain (outside the CDR3, taken from reference TRBV28 and TRBJ1-1): DVKVTQSSRYLVKRTGEKVFLECVQDMDHENMFWYRQDPGLGLRLIYFSYDVKMKEKGDIPEGYSVSREKKERFSLILESASTNQTSMYLCASRREGDTEAFFGQGTRLTVV.

This sequence joins TRBV28 and TRBJ2-7; TRBD1 might be the D (5 bases). The length of the CDR3 is 13 residues. Trimming left V 3 bases short and J 2 bases short, with 8 bases between. Germline values: CDR1 MDHEN, CDR2 SYDVKM. DNA for the CDR3: TGTGCCAGCAGTTTGGGCAGGGCCTACGAGCAGTACTTC. This codes for CASSLGRAYEQYF. Full variable domain (missing parts from reference TRBV28 and TRBJ2-7): DVKVTQSSRYLVKRTGEKVFLECVQDMDHENMFWYRQDPGLGLRLIYFSYDVKMKEKGDIPEGYSVSREKKERFSLILESASTNQTSMYLCASSLGRAYEQYFGPGTRLTVT.

The rearrangement uses TRBV6-5 and TRBJ1-1; 7 nucleotides match TRBD1. Trimming removed 7 bases from V and 0 bases from J; junction bases left unmatched: 5. Germline CDR1 and CDR2: MNHEY and SVGAGI. The length of the CDR3 is 14 residues. This CDR3 is CASTVDRMNTEAFF. In DNA, the CDR3 is TGTGCCAGCACGGTGGACAGGATGAACACTGAAGCTTTCTTT.

The V gene is TRBV7-9, the J gene TRBJ2-5, with 10 bases matching TRBD2. CDR1 is SEHNR, CDR2 FQNEAQ, per germline (reference sequence). V dropped 5 bases and J dropped 4; count of bases not matched to a gene: 13. CDR3 size: 17 residues. The CDR3 nucleotides read TGTGCCAGCAGCCCCTCGACTAGCGGGCCCCTTGGAGAGACCCAGTACTTC. It translates to CASSPSTSGPLGETQYF.

This clone turned up a few times. The same CDR3 is also encoded by other DNA sequences in this sample. The gene calls are TRBV6-4 and TRBJ2-1; TRBD2 is a possible D gene (6 bases). CDR1 and CDR2 from the germline V gene are MRHNA and SNTAGT. The ends were cut back, 11 bases at V and 4 bases at J, with 24 bases in the middle. The CDR3 runs 16 residues. The DNA of the CDR3 is TGTGCCCCCAATTTGGCGGTACTAGCAAGATACAATGAGCAGTTCTTC. It encodes CAPNLAVLARYNEQFF.

In the case of this clone: One end of the junction varies from germline; a read error may be responsible. The gene calls are TRBV15 and TRBJ2-5; 7 positions match TRBD1. The CDR3 has 16 amino acids. Germline CDR1 LNHNV, CDR2 YYDKDF (reference sequence). The CDR3 here is CATIRQTGQYQETQYF. CDR3 DNA: TGTGCCACCATCAGACAGACGGGACAGTACCAAGAGACCCAGTACTTC.

This sequence joins TRBV19 and TRBJ1-2; tentatively, D is TRBD1 (6 bases). This CDR3 has 13 residues. The germline V gene has CDR1 LNHDA and CDR2 SQIVND (reference sequence). CDR3 residues: CATSWGPAYGYTF. The CDR3 nucleotides are TGTGCGACTTCCTGGGGGCCCGCCTATGGCTACACCTTC.

This sequence joins TRBV28 and TRBJ2-5, with 7 nucleotides matching TRBD2. The J call is doubtful: the DNA matches TRBJ2-7 better. The CDR3 extends over 14 amino acids. Germline lookup yields CDR1 MDHEN and CDR2 SYDVKM. The CDR3 nucleotides are TGTGCCAGCAGTTACCCGGGGGGATACTACGAGCAGTACTTC. It is translated as CASSYPGGYYEQYF.

This clone was counted only a few times. This chain connects TRBV7-9 to TRBJ1-1; D not certain. Trimming stripped 1 base from V and 13 bases from J, with 13 bases between. The CDR3 contains 12 residues. In germline, CDR1 is SEHNR, CDR2 FQNEAQ (reference sequence). CDR3 region: CASSLEARFGFF. The CDR3 nucleotides are TGTGCCAGCAGCTTAGAAGCCCGTTTCGGTTTCTTT.